The rows below give T cell receptor beta chains drawn from one sample of a study of regulatory T cells in long-lasting Graves disease. MiXCR, applied by TCRdb to the multiplex PCR reads, yields one record per CDR3 protein. The table lists 380,000 or so distinct CDR3 sequences, roughly 17% of them singletons. The same data also contributed to another study, on T cells in Graves' hyperthyroidism and ophthalmopathy.

This specimen consisted of peripheral blood mononuclear cells (PBMCs), obtained at new diagnosis, from a patient treated with antithyroid drugs. The source is a woman aged 18-30 years with Graves disease. Both conserved end residues are part of each CDR3. The order of the fields is CDR3 DNA, CDR3 protein, J gene, D gene, V gene, clone size. The D gene is left open where the match is weak. Size is omitted from some rows. Given values are once, few, many or a class for expanded clones.

TGTGCCAGCAGCTACTTGCCGGCAACTAATGAAAAACTGTTTTTT	CASSYLPATNEKLFF	TRBJ1-4	-	TRBV6-1	few
TGTGCCAGCAGTTTCCGGGGTAAGGGGGAAAAACTGTTTTTT	CASSFRGKGEKLFF	TRBJ1-4	-	TRBV12-3/TRBV12-4	-
TGTGCCAGCTCAGACACACAGGGCCGCGAGCAGTACTTC	CASSDTQGREQYF	TRBJ2-7	-	TRBV18	many
TGCAGCGCCGTCGACAGGGTCAGGGGCTACACCTTC	CSAVDRVRGYTF	TRBJ1-2	TRBD1	TRBV29-1	-
TGTGCCAGCAGTCAGGGCGCCAACTATGGCTACACCTTC	CASSQGANYGYTF	TRBJ1-2	-	TRBV28	-
TGTGCCAGCAGCCTTTTGGGGAAGAACACTGAAGCTTTCTTT	CASSLLGKNTEAFF	TRBJ1-1	-	TRBV3-1	many
TGTGCCAGCAGCTTAGGGGGCGTATCGGATCAGCCCCAGCATTTT	CASSLGGVSDQPQHF	TRBJ1-5	-	TRBV11-3	-
TGTGCCAGCAGCTTAGTATCTGGATTAATCACTGAAGCTTTCTTT	CASSLVSGLITEAFF	TRBJ1-1	-	TRBV11-2	many
TGTGCCAGCAGCCAAGGAGGGGCAAGCGCCGGGGAGCTGTTTTTT	CASSQGGASAGELFF	TRBJ2-2	-	TRBV3-1	many
TGTGCCTGGAGTGTGAAAGGGGGTAATCAGCCCCAGCATTTT	CAWSVKGGNQPQHF	TRBJ1-5	-	TRBV30	many
TGTGCCAGTAGTACCTGGGACAGGGTTCAAGGCTACACCTTC	CASSTWDRVQGYTF	TRBJ1-2	TRBD1	TRBV19	-
TGTGCCAGCAGTGTAGGGACGGAGAACACTGAAGCTTTCTTT	CASSVGTENTEAFF	TRBJ1-1	-	TRBV6-1	many
TGTGCCAGCAGCTTATATGGCGGGAATCAGCCCCAGCATTTT	CASSLYGGNQPQHF	TRBJ1-5	-	TRBV13	many
TGTGCCAGCAGCCCGGCGGGACTCGCCGGGGAGCTGTTTTTT	CASSPAGLAGELFF	TRBJ2-2	-	TRBV7-3	few
TGTGCCAGCAGCTTAGCAATAGGGGGCGAAGGAGAGACCCAGTACTTC	CASSLAIGGEGETQYF	TRBJ2-5	TRBD1	TRBV7-9	-
TGCAGCGTTGAGGCAGGGTTCACTGAAGCTTTCTTT	CSVEAGFTEAFF	TRBJ1-1	-	TRBV29-1	many
TGTGCCAGCAGCACCACAGGGGCAACTAATGAAAAACTGTTTTTT	CASSTTGATNEKLFF	TRBJ1-4	TRBD1	TRBV28	many
TGTGCCAGCAGCGTAGTGTCCGCGCCGAGCACAGATACGCAGTATTTT	CASSVVSAPSTDTQYF	TRBJ2-3	-	TRBV9	-
TGTGCCAGCAGTTACCGCCGGGACAGGGTGTATAGCAATCAGCCCCAGCATTTT	CASSYRRDRVYSNQPQHF	TRBJ1-5	TRBD1	TRBV6-2/TRBV6-3	-
TGTGCCAGCAGCGTCGGGACAGGGGGTTCACCCCTCCACTTT	CASSVGTGGSPLHF	TRBJ1-6	TRBD1	TRBV7-3	few
TGTGCCAGCAGCTTAGGGGGCTACCAAGAGACCCAGTACTTC	CASSLGGYQETQYF	TRBJ2-5	-	TRBV11-3	many
TGCGCCAGCAGCTCCTCTGATAGCGGGGGGGCCTACGAGCAGTACTTC	CASSSSDSGGAYEQYF	TRBJ2-7	TRBD2	TRBV5-1	few
TGTGCCAGCAGCGAGGGGCCCCTTAGCTCCTACGAGCAGTACTTC	CASSEGPLSSYEQYF	TRBJ2-7	-	TRBV6-2/TRBV6-3	many
TGTGCCAGCAGCGTAGAGGTGGCAGGTAGCCTCCATGAGCAGTTCTTC	CASSVEVAGSLHEQFF	TRBJ2-1	-	TRBV9	-
TGCGCCATGGCCGGGACAGGGAGCTCCTACGAGCAGTACTTC	CAMAGTGSSYEQYF	TRBJ2-7	TRBD1	TRBV10-2	many
TGTGCCAGCAGTGCGGACGGTCGCACTGAAGCTTTCTTT	CASSADGRTEAFF	TRBJ1-1	-	TRBV6-2/TRBV6-3	-
TGTGCCAGCAGTTTATCTCCGGGACAGGGGGCAGATACGCAGTATTTT	CASSLSPGQGADTQYF	TRBJ2-3	TRBD1	TRBV28	once
TGTGCCAGCAGCTTAGTTGGGACAGGGCAGTACGAGCAGTACTTC	CASSLVGTGQYEQYF	TRBJ2-7	TRBD1	TRBV13	many
TGTGCCAGCAGGCCGGGACTAGCGACAGATACGCAGTATTTT	CASRPGLATDTQYF	TRBJ2-3	TRBD2	TRBV28	-
TGTGCCAGCAGGACGACGGGACAGGGGGTTCGAGAGACCCAGTACTTC	CASRTTGQGVRETQYF	TRBJ2-5	TRBD1	TRBV11-2	many
TGTGCCAGCAGACCCCGGGAGAGGGTCCCCAATGAGCAGTTCTTC	CASRPRERVPNEQFF	TRBJ2-1	-	TRBV2	many
TGTGCCAGCAGTGCCCGGACGGCGATTAATTCACCCCTCCACTTT	CASSARTAINSPLHF	TRBJ1-6	-	TRBV2	many
TGTGCCAGCAGCCTGAGGATAGGGGAGCTGTTTTTT	CASSLRIGELFF	TRBJ2-2	-	TRBV7-9	many
TGTGCCAGCAGTCCCTCGAGGGCGGGAGGGCCCGGGCAGTTCTTC	CASSPSRAGGPGQFF	TRBJ2-1	TRBD2	TRBV12-3/TRBV12-4	many
TGTGCCAGCAGAGAGGGGGGTGCGAGCTATGGCTACACCTTC	CASREGGASYGYTF	TRBJ1-2	-	TRBV6-8	once
TGCAGTGCTAGGGTCCCGGGGGACTCCTACGAGCAGTACTTC	CSARVPGDSYEQYF	TRBJ2-7	-	TRBV20-1	many
TGTGCCTGGGGTATGTCCGGACAGGGGGCCGGCGAGCAATACTTC	CAWGMSGQGAGEQYF	TRBJ2-7	TRBD1	TRBV30	many
TGCAGTGCTAGCGACAACAGGGGTCAACGTAATCAGCCCCAGCATTTT	CSASDNRGQRNQPQHF	TRBJ1-5	TRBD1	TRBV20-1	few
TGCGCCAGCAGCGTTTGGGGGGGCATCACAGATACGCAGTATTTT	CASSVWGGITDTQYF	TRBJ2-3	-	TRBV5-1	many
TGTGCCAGCAGCCCCGGGACGGAGACAGATACGCAGTATTTT	CASSPGTETDTQYF	TRBJ2-3	-	TRBV7-9	many
TGTGCCACCAGTGATCACGGACAGGTCTACAATGAGCAGTTCTTC	CATSDHGQVYNEQFF	TRBJ2-1	TRBD1	TRBV24-1	many